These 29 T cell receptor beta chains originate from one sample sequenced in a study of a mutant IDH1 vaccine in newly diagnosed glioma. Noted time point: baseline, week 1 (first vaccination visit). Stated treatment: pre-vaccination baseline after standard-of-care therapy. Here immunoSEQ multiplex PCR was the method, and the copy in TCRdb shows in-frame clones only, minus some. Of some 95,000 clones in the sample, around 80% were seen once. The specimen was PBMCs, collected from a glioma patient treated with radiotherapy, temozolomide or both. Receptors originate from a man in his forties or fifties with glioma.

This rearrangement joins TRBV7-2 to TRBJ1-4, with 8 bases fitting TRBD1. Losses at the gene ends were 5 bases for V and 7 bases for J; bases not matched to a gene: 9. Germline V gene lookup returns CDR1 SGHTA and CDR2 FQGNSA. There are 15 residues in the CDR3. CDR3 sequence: CASSPDGTGSEKLFF. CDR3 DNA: TGTGCCAGCAGCCCAGATGGGACAGGTAGTGAAAAACTGTTTTTT.

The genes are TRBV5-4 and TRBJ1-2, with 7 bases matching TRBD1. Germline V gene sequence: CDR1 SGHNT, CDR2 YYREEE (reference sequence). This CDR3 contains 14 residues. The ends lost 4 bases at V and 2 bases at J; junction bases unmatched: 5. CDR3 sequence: CASSIGQENYGYTF. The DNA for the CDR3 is TGTGCCAGCAGCATTGGACAGGAAAACTATGGCTACACCTTC.

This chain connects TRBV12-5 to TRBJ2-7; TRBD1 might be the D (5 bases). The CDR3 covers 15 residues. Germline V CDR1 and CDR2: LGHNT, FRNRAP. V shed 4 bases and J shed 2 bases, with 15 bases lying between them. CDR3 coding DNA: TGTGCTAGTGGTTCCACACAGGTGGAAGCCTACGAGCAGTACTTC. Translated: CASGSTQVEAYEQYF.

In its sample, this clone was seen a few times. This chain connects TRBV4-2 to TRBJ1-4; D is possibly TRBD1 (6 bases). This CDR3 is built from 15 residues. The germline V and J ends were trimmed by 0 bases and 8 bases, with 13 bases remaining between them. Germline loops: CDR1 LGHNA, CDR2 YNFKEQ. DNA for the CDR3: TGTGCCAGCAGCCAAGACGGGCAGGGGTGGGAAAAACTGTTTTTT. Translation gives CASSQDGQGWEKLFF.

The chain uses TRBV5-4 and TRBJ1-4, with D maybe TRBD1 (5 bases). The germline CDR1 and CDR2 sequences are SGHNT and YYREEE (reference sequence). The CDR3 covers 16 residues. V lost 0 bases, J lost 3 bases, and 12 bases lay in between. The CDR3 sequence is CASSLALGAPNEKLFF. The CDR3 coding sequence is TGTGCCAGCAGCTTGGCCTTAGGGGCACCTAATGAAAAACTGTTTTTT.

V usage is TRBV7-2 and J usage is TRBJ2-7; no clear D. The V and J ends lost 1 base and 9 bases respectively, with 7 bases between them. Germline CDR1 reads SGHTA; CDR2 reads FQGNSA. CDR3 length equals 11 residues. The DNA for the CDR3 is TGTGCCAGCAGCTTAGGGCCGGGGCAGTACTTC. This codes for CASSLGPGQYF.

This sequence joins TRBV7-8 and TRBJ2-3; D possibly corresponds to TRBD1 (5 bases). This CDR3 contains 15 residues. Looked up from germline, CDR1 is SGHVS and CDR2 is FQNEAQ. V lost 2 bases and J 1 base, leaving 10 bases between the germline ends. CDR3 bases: TGTGCCAGCAGCTTACAGGGCTCCGGCACAGATACGCAGTATTTT. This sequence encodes CASSLQGSGTDTQYF.

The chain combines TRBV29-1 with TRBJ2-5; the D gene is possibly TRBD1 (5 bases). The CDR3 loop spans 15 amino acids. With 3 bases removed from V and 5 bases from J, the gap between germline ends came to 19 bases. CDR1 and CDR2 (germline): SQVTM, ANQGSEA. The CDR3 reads CSVDSFRQGGETQYF. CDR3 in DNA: TGCAGCGTTGATTCGTTCAGGCAGGGTGGTGAGACCCAGTACTTC.

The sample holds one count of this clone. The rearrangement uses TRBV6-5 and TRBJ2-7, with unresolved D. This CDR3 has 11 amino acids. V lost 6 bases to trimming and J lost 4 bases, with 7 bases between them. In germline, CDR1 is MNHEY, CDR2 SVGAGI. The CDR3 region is CASSLEYEQYF. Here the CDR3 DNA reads TGTGCCAGCAGCCTAGAGTACGAGCAGTACTTC.

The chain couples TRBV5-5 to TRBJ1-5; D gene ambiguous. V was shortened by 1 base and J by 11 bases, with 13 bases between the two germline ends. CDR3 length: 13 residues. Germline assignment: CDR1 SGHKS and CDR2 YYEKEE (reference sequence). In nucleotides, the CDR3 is TGTGCCAGCAGCTTGAGGGCGGAAGTGGCCCAGCATTTT. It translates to CASSLRAEVAQHF.

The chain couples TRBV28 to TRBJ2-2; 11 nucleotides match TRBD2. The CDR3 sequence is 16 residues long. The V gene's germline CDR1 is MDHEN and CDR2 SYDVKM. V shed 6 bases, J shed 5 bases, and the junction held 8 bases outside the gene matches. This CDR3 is CASSAGLAGGTGELFF. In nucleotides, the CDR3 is TGTGCCAGCAGCGCCGGGCTAGCGGGAGGTACCGGGGAGCTGTTTTTT.

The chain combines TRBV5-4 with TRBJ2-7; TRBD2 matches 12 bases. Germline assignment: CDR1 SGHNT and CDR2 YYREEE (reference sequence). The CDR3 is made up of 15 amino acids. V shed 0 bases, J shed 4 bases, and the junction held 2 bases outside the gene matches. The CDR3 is CASSLGLAGGYEQYF. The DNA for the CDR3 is TGTGCCAGCAGCTTGGGGCTAGCGGGAGGGTACGAGCAGTACTTC.

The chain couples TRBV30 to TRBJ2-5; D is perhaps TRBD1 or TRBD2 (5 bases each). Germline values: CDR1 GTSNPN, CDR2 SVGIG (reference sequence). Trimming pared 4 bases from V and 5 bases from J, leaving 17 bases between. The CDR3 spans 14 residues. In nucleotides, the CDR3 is TGTGCCTGGACCCTAGGGGACCTTCGGGAGACCCAGTACTTC. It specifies CAWTLGDLRETQYF.

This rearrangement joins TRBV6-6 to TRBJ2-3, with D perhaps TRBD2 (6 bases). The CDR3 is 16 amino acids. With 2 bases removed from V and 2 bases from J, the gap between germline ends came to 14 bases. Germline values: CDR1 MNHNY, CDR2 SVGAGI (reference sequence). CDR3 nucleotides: TGTGCCAGCAGTTACGGGGGTAGCGGATACACAGATACGCAGTATTTT. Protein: CASSYGGSGYTDTQYF.

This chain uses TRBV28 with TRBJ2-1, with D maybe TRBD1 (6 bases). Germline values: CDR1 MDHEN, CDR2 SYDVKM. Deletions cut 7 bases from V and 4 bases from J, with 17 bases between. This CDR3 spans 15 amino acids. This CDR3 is CASNMDSRNYNEQFF. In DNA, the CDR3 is TGTGCCAGCAATATGGACAGTAGGAATTACAATGAGCAGTTCTTC. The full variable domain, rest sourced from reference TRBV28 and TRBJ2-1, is DVKVTQSSRYLVKRTGEKVFLECVQDMDHENMFWYRQDPGLGLRLIYFSYDVKMKEKGDIPEGYSVSREKKERFSLILESASTNQTSMYLCASNMDSRNYNEQFFGPGTRLTVL.

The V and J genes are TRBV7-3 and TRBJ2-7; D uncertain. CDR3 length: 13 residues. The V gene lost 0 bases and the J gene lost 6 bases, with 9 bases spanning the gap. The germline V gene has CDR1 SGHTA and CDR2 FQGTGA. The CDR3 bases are TGTGCCAGCAGCTTAACTCAGAGTACCGAGCAGTACTTC. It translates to CASSLTQSTEQYF.

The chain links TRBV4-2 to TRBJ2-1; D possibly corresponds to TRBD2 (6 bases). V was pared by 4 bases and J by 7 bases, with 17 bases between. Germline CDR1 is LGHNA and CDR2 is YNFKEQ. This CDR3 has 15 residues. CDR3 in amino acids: CASSLGRGASNEQFF. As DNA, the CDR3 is TGTGCCAGCAGCCTTGGGCGGGGAGCTAGTAATGAGCAGTTCTTC.

CDR3 sequence: CASSLRPGNTEAFF. DNA of the CDR3: TGTGCCAGCAGTTTACGGCCAGGGAACACTGAAGCTTTCTTT. V and J are TRBV2 and TRBJ1-1; D unresolved. Per germline, CDR1 SNHLY and CDR2 FYNNEI. With 5 bases removed from V and 1 base from J, the gap between germline ends came to 11 bases. This CDR3 has 14 amino acids.

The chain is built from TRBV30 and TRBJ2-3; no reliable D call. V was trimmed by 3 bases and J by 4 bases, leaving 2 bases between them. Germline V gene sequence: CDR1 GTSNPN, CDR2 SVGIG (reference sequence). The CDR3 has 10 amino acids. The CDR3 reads CAWRADTQYF. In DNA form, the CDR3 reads TGTGCCTGGAGGGCAGATACGCAGTATTTT.

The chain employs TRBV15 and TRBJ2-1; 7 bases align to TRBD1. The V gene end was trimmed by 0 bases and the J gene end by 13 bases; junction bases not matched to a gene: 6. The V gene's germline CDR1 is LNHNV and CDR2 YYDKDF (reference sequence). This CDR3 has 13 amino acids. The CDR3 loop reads CATSRDHGQAQFF. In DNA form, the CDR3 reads TGTGCCACCAGCAGAGATCACGGACAGGCACAGTTCTTC.

CDR3 residues: CASSPPGGVSTDTQYF. CDR3 DNA sequence: TGTGCCAGCTCACCACCGGGAGGGGTGAGCACAGATACGCAGTATTTT. The V and J genes are TRBV18 and TRBJ2-3, with 7 bases matching TRBD2. The CDR3 has 16 amino acids. V lost 0 bases, J lost 0 bases, and 3 bases stayed unmatched. Germline loops: CDR1 KGHSH, CDR2 LQKENI. The entire variable domain, with the rest obtained from reference TRBV18 and TRBJ2-3, is as follows: NAGVMQNPRHLVRRRGQEARLRCSPMKGHSHVYWYRQLPEEGLKFMVYLQKENIIDESGMPKERFSAEFPKEGPSILRIQQVVRGDSAAYFCASSPPGGVSTDTQYFGPGTRLTVL.

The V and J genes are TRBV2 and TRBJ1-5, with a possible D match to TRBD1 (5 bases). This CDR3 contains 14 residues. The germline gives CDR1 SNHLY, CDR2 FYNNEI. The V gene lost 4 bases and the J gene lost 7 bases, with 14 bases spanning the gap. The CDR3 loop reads CASSGAGSRQPQHF. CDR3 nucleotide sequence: TGTGCCAGCAGTGGTGCAGGGTCAAGGCAGCCCCAGCATTTT.

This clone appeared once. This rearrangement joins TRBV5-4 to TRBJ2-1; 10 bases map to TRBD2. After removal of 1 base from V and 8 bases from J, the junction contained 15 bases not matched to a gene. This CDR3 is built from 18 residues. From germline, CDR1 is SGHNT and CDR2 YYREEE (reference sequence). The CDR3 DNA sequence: TGTGCCAGCAGCTTGCCTAGCGGGGGAGCACGCCTAACCTATGAGCAGTTCTTC. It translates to CASSLPSGGARLTYEQFF.

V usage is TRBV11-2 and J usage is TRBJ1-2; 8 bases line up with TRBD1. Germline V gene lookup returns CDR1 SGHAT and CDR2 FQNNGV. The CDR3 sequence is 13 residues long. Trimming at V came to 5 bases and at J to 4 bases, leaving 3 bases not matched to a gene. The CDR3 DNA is TGTGCCAGCAGCCCAGGGGGCGCCTATGGCTACACCTTC. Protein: CASSPGGAYGYTF.

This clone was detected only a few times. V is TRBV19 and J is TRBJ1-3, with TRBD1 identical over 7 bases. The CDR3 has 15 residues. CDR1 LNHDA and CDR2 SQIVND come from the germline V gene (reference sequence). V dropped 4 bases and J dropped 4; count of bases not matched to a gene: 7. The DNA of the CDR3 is TGTGCCAGTAGTACCCTACAGGGGCGCGGAAACACCATATATTTT. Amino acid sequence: CASSTLQGRGNTIYF.

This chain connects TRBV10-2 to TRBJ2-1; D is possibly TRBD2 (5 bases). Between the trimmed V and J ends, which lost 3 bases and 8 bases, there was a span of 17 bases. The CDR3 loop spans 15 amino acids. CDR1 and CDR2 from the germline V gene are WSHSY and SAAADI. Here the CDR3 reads CASSDGKSWFHEQFF. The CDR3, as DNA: TGCGCCAGCAGTGACGGGAAATCCTGGTTCCATGAGCAGTTCTTC.

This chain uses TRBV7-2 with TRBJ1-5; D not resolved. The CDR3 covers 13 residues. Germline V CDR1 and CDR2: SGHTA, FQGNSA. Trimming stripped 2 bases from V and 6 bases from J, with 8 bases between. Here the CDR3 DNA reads TGTGCCAGCAGCTTAACGGCGTTTCAGCCCCAGCATTTT. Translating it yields CASSLTAFQPQHF.

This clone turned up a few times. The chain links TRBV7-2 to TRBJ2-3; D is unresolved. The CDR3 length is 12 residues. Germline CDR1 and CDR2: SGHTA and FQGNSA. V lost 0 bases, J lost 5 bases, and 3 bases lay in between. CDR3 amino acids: CASSLAKDTQYF. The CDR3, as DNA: TGTGCCAGCAGCTTAGCGAAAGATACGCAGTATTTT.

CDR3 region: CASRLGEATDTQYF. In nucleotides, the CDR3 is TGTGCCAGCAGATTAGGGGAGGCCACAGATACGCAGTATTTT. The rearrangement uses TRBV19 and TRBJ2-3; possible D gene TRBD2, 6 bases. The CDR3 length is 14 residues. CDR1 and CDR2 from the germline V gene are LNHDA and SQIVND (reference sequence). The V end lost 9 bases, the J end lost 2 bases, and 15 bases lay between the germline ends.